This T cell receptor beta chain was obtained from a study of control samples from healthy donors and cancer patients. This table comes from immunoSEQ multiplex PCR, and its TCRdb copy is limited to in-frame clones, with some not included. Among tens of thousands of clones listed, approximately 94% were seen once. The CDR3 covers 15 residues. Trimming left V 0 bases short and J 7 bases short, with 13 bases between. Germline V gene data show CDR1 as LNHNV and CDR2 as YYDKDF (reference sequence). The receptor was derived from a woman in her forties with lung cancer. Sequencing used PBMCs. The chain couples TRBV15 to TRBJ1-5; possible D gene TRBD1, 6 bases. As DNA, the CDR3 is TGTGCCACCAGCAGAGACAGGGGACCAGGGCAGCCCCAGCATTTT. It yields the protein CATSRDRGPGQPQHF.